This T cell receptor beta chain was observed in a study of post-analysis software for immune sequencing data. Points from the study as a whole: In patients, about 5 TRBV segments were more frequent than in controls, with TRBV5-6, TRBV5-1 and TRBV20-1 among them.

Prepared libraries of TCR beta cDNA carried unique molecular identifiers. TCRdb re-derived calls from the PCR reads in MiXCR, one entry per CDR3 protein. The sample has about 620,000 distinct CDR3 sequences, 44% seen once; the top ten hold over 1.5%. V gave up 1 base and J gave up 2 bases, with 14 bases separating them. The CDR3 consists of 17 residues. There are a few counts of this clonotype. Antigen unknown. The TCR was taken from a girl between 5 and 17 years old with multiple sclerosis. The chain links TRBV12-3 or TRBV12-4 to TRBJ1-4; D is unclear. The sequenced material came from blood. DNA of the CDR3: TGTGCCAGCAGTTTAGGAGGAGGGTCGGGGACTAATGAAAAACTGTTTTTT. It is translated as CASSLGGGSGTNEKLFF.